The 15 T cell receptor beta chains given below trace back to one sample, sequenced in a study of T-cell reconstitution after alpha-beta-depleted transplantation in children. Unique molecular identifiers were incorporated into the prepared TCRbeta library. TCRdb reprocessed the PCR reads via MiXCR and lists one record per CDR3 protein. The table lists around 410,000 distinct CDR3 sequences, about 11% of them singletons. The specimen was PBMCs from the stem cell graft donor, collected from the stem cell graft. The source is a human donor who donated a stem cell graft to a child with acute myeloid leukemia.

The CDR3 loop is CAWHTSAQETQYF. CDR3 coding DNA: TGTGCCTGGCACACTAGCGCTCAAGAGACCCAGTACTTC. The rearrangement joins TRBV30 to TRBJ2-5; 7 bases are shared with TRBD2. The CDR3 spans 13 residues. The trim removed 5 bases at V and 2 bases at J, leaving 5 bases unmatched. CDR1 GTSNPN and CDR2 SVGIG come from the germline V gene (reference sequence).

This clonotype occurred many times. The chain recombines TRBV20-1 with TRBJ2-1; 10 bases map to TRBD2. The CDR3 runs 13 residues. The germline V gene has CDR1 DFQATT and CDR2 SNEGSKA (reference sequence). Trimming removed 6 bases from V and 5 bases from J; junction bases left unmatched: 4. CDR3 amino acids: CSALAGGNNEQFF. The CDR3 bases are TGCAGTGCCTTAGCGGGAGGTAACAATGAGCAGTTCTTC.

This clonotype was observed a handful of times. The V and J genes are TRBV20-1 and TRBJ2-7; possibly TRBD1 for D (8 bases). Per germline, CDR1 DFQATT and CDR2 SNEGSKA (reference sequence). CDR3 length: 13 residues. With 5 bases removed from V and 3 bases from J, the gap between germline ends came to 14 bases. CDR3 DNA sequence: TGCAGTGCTGGACAGGGAGGGGGCTACGAGCAGTACTTC. Protein sequence: CSAGQGGGYEQYF.

The V call is TRBV10-3, the J call TRBJ1-1; D uncertain. Deletions cut 3 bases from V and 4 bases from J, with 15 bases between. The CDR3 consists of 15 residues. Germline V gene sequence: CDR1 ENHRY, CDR2 SYGVKD. CDR3 sequence: CAISDPTEEGTEAFF. CDR3 in DNA: TGTGCCATCAGTGACCCCACGGAGGAGGGCACTGAAGCTTTCTTT.

The chain has TRBV12-3 or TRBV12-4 and TRBJ1-4; D perhaps matches TRBD1 (5 bases). The germline V and J ends were trimmed by 2 bases and 8 bases, with 12 bases remaining between them. CDR3 length: 14 residues. The CDR3 nucleotides are TGTGCCAGCAGTTTATGCCAGGGAAACGAAAAACTGTTTTTT. Translating gives CASSLCQGNEKLFF.

The chain recombines TRBV29-1 with TRBJ2-1; possibly TRBD2 for D (5 bases). This CDR3 comprises 11 residues. Germline CDR1 SQVTM, CDR2 ANQGSEA. V was pared by 3 bases and J by 13 bases, with 13 bases between. CDR3 in DNA: TGCAGCGTTGACTCCGGCGGGTTTCAGTTCTTC. Its translation: CSVDSGGFQFF.

At least ten counts were recorded for this clonotype. This sequence joins TRBV4-3 and TRBJ2-7, with a possible D match to TRBD2 (5 bases). The CDR3 is 13 residues long. Trimming removed 0 bases at V and 7 bases at J, with 10 bases between. Germline V gene sequence: CDR1 LGHNA, CDR2 YSLEER. The CDR3 DNA reads TGCGCCAGCAGCCAAGACGAGGGCAGGGAGCAGTACTTC. Translating gives CASSQDEGREQYF.

The rearrangement uses TRBV12-3 or TRBV12-4 and TRBJ2-5; TRBD2 matches 8 bases. CDR3 length: 16 amino acids. V dropped 3 bases and J dropped 4; count of bases not matched to a gene: 10. CDR3 residues: CASSLFLLAEGETQYF. In DNA form, the CDR3 reads TGTGCCAGCAGTTTGTTTTTACTAGCGGAGGGAGAGACCCAGTACTTC.

This rearrangement joins TRBV20-1 to TRBJ2-7, with 8 bases that match TRBD1. V lost 6 bases to trimming and J lost 6 bases; unmatched junction nucleotides: 13. This CDR3 contains 14 residues. Germline-derived CDR1 and CDR2 are DFQATT and SNEGSKA (reference sequence). The CDR3 DNA reads as TGCAGTGCCATCCCCCCAGGGACAGGTGGCGAGCAGTACTTC. Translated: CSAIPPGTGGEQYF.

This clonotype was counted a few times. V and J are TRBV25-1 and TRBJ2-2, with TRBD2 as a possible D gene (6 bases). The CDR3 sequence is 16 residues long. Trimming pared 5 bases from V and 3 bases from J, leaving 16 bases between. Germline lookup yields CDR1 MGHDK and CDR2 SYGVNS. The CDR3 sequence: CASSPRLGSHTGELFF. In DNA, the CDR3 is TGTGCCAGCAGTCCCCGACTAGGATCCCACACCGGGGAGCTGTTTTTT.

The chain couples TRBV6-2 or TRBV6-3 to TRBJ2-1; D gene uncertain. Germline values: CDR1 MNHEY, CDR2 SVGEGT. Trimming took 7 bases from V and 10 from J, leaving 11 bases between them. The CDR3 runs 11 residues. CDR3 nucleotide sequence: TGTGCCAGCACCTACGGCAAGGAGCAGTTCTTC. Translation: CASTYGKEQFF.

This clonotype was observed a few times. V gene TRBV20-1 combines with J gene TRBJ1-1; D is possibly TRBD1 (5 bases). V lost 4 bases and J 5 bases, leaving 14 bases between the germline ends. CDR3 length: 13 amino acids. Germline V gene lookup returns CDR1 DFQATT and CDR2 SNEGSKA (reference sequence). The CDR3 nucleotides read TGCAGTGCTATGGGGCAGGGAAAAACTGAAGCTTTCTTT. Protein: CSAMGQGKTEAFF.

The J gene is TRBJ2-7, the V gene TRBV5-1; tentative D call: TRBD2 (8 bases). Trimming took off 0 bases at V and 3 bases at J, with 19 bases between the two ends. The germline gives CDR1 SGHRS, CDR2 YFSETQ. The CDR3 length is 17 residues. The CDR3 spells CASSLASGGTVLYEQYF. For the CDR3, the DNA is TGCGCCAGCAGCTTGGCGTCGGGGGGGACAGTACTCTACGAGCAGTACTTC.

A single count supports this clonotype. The chain couples TRBV3-1 to TRBJ1-1; the D is unclear. The CDR3 spans 16 residues. Trimming removed 1 base at V and 0 bases at J, with 12 bases between. Germline lookup yields CDR1 LGHDT and CDR2 YNNKEL (reference sequence). The CDR3 loop reads CASSQVRGIMNTEAFF. The CDR3 region has the DNA TGTGCCAGCAGCCAAGTTCGAGGGATTATGAACACTGAAGCTTTCTTT.

This clonotype was seen at least ten times. The chain has TRBV12-3 or TRBV12-4 and TRBJ2-2; no firm D call. Trimming stripped 6 bases from V and 7 bases from J, with 18 bases between. The CDR3 sequence is 15 residues long. The CDR3 DNA reads as TGTGCCAGCAGCCAATTGGTGGGCGTAGGCGGGGAGCTGTTTTTT. Its protein product is CASSQLVGVGGELFF.